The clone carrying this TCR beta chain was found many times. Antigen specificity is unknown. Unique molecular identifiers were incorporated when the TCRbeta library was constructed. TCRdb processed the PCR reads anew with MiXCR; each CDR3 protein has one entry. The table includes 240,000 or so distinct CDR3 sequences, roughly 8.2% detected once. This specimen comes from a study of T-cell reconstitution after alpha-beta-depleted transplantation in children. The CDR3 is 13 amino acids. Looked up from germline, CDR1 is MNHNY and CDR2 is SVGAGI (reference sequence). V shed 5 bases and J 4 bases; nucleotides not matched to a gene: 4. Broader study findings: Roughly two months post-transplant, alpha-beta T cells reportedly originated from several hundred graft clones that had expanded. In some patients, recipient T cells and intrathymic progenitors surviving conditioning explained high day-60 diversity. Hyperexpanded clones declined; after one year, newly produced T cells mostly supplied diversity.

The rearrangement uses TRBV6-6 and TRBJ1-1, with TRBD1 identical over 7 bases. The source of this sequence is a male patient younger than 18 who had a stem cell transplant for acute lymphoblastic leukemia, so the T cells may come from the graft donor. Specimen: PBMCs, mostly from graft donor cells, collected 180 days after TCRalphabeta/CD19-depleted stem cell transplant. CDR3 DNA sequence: TGTGCCAGCAGTGAGACAGGGTTCACTGAAGCTTTCTTT. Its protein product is CASSETGFTEAFF.